Sequencing of this T cell receptor (beta chain) was carried out in a study of T and B cells in COVID-19 patients. Findings and limits, study-wide: No sequencing was yet done of CD4+, regulatory or CD8+ subsets, or of SARS-CoV-2-responsive or tetramer+ sorted cells. Few blood samples existed from mildly ill patients during symptoms or early in severe cases.

TRB rearrangements were amplified by multiplex PCR with BIOMED2 TRB-A/B primers. Each CDR3 protein gets one entry after TCRdb re-called the multiplex PCR reads with MiXCR. The sample carries thousands of distinct CDR3 sequences, about a fifth recorded once. By its share, this clonotype is large (0.1 to 1%). As yet, its antigen is unknown. From blood, roughly 220-550 ng of genomic DNA served as TRB template. Germline CDR1 SQVTM, CDR2 ANQGSEA. Between the trimmed V and J ends, which lost 6 bases and 2 bases, there was a span of 17 bases. The CDR3 covers 14 residues. The gene calls are TRBV29-1 and TRBJ2-7, with TRBD2 as a possible D gene (5 bases). Sequencing input: blood. The source of this sequence is a human donor with active COVID-19. The CDR3 loop reads CSVTIQRSTYEQYF. For the CDR3, the DNA is TGCAGCGTCACCATACAGCGGAGTACCTACGAGCAGTACTTC.